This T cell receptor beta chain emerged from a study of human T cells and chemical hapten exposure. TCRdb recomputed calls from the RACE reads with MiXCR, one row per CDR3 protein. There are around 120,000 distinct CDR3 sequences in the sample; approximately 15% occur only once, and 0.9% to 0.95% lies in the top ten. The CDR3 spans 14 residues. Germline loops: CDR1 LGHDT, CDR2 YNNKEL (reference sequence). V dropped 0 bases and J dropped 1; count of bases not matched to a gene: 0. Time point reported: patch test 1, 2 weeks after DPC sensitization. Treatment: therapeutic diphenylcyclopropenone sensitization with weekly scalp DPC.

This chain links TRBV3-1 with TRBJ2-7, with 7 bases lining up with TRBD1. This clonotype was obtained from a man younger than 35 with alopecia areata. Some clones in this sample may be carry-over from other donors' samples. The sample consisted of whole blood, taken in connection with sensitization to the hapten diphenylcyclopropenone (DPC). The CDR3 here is CASSQETGSYEQYF. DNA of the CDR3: TGTGCCAGCAGCCAAGAGACAGGGTCCTACGAGCAGTACTTC.